This T cell receptor (beta chain) was documented in a study of STAT5B mutations in CD4+ large granular lymphocyte leukemia. Study-level findings and limits: Patient CD4-sorted repertoires looked more clonal than healthy CD4+ repertoires, even without putative leukemic clones.

Comment on this clone: Its specificity is not known.

From germline, CDR1 is SGHNT and CDR2 YENEEA. The CDR3 totals 14 residues. V trimming: 7 bases; J trimming: 2 bases; junction bases outside the gene matches: 6. Method: immunoSEQ multiplex PCR; TCRdb's copy keeps in-frame clones and lacks some. The sample comprises about 35,000 clones, around 63% of which are singletons, and about 1.8% rests with the top ten. The chain combines TRBV11-3 with TRBJ2-7; TRBD1 matches 9 bases. This receptor was obtained from a human donor in good health. Sequenced material: CD4+ T cells from blood buffy coats. The CDR3 loop reads CASIAGTGPYEQYF. The CDR3 DNA is TGTGCCAGCATAGCCGGGACAGGGCCCTACGAGCAGTACTTC.